This T cell receptor beta chain originates from a study of PD-1 blockade in classical Hodgkin lymphoma. Findings and limits, study-wide: Complete responders possessed baseline diversity comparable to newly diagnosed patients. By C4D1, diversity of CD4+ TCRs had risen significantly, whereas that of CD8+ TCRs had not.

The CDR3 length is 20 residues. Germline V gives CDR1 MGHRA, CDR2 YSYEKL. The V segment lost 0 bases and the J segment 5 bases; nucleotides outside the gene matches: 16. There was relapse after autologous stem cell transplantation in every patient, and there was variation in brentuximab vedotin exposure. Best responses fell into complete response, partial response or progressive disease. To note about this clone: Its antigen is still unknown.

The repertoire was sequenced with immunoSEQ multiplex PCR; TCRdb's copy has only in-frame clones and lacks some. Found here are some 12,000 clones, around four fifths of them singletons; the top ten hold approximately 5%. This clonotype was obtained from a human donor with classical Hodgkin lymphoma. This sequence joins TRBV4-1 and TRBJ2-3; 11 bases line up with TRBD2. The sample was peripheral blood mononuclear cells (PBMCs), taken before the second cycle of nivolumab. The CDR3 region has the DNA TGCGCCAGCAGCCAAGACTTACTAGCGGGAGTGGGTTTTGGTGGAGATACGCAGTATTTT. Protein: CASSQDLLAGVGFGGDTQYF.